Listed below are T cell receptor beta chains from one sample, sequenced in a study of OX40 agonist ivuxolimab in advanced cancers. Only in-frame clones appear in the TCRdb table, and some are missing; sequencing was by immunoSEQ multiplex PCR. This sample has 55,000 to 70,000 clones, with 85% found just once. The specimen was CD4+ or CD8+ T cells sorted from blood, collected in a trial of the OX40 agonist ivuxolimab. The origin of the receptors is an adult with an advanced solid tumor such as melanoma, head and neck, liver or kidney cancer. Both conserved end residues are part of each CDR3. D genes are given only for firm matches.

d_gene: NA; v_gene: TRBV29-1; j_gene: TRBJ2-7; CDR3aa: CSVRRYWGEQYF
d_gene: NA; v_gene: TRBV9; j_gene: TRBJ2-7; CDR3aa: CASSVAWGYEQYF
d_gene: NA; v_gene: TRBV7-2; j_gene: TRBJ2-3; CDR3aa: CASRVLDTQYF
d_gene: NA; v_gene: TRBV15; j_gene: TRBJ2-7; CDR3aa: CATSRRRNTGEQYF
d_gene: NA; v_gene: TRBV18; j_gene: TRBJ2-7; CDR3aa: CASSRPEIRGEQYF
d_gene: NA; v_gene: TRBV28; j_gene: TRBJ1-1; CDR3aa: CASTGTVNTEAFF
d_gene: TRBD1; v_gene: TRBV5-1; j_gene: TRBJ2-7; CDR3aa: CASSLGTGGYEQYF
d_gene: TRBD2; v_gene: TRBV10-3; j_gene: TRBJ2-1; CDR3aa: CAISGAGGMFNEQFF
d_gene: TRBD2; v_gene: TRBV7-9; j_gene: TRBJ2-7; CDR3aa: CASSLLLAGGSGSYEQYF
d_gene: NA; v_gene: TRBV16; j_gene: TRBJ2-7; CDR3aa: CASSQQEQGPQYF
d_gene: TRBD2; v_gene: TRBV18; j_gene: TRBJ2-1; CDR3aa: CASSPPLAGANEQFF
d_gene: NA; v_gene: TRBV5-8; j_gene: TRBJ1-1; CDR3aa: CASFRGGTEAFF
d_gene: NA; v_gene: TRBV4-1; j_gene: TRBJ1-4; CDR3aa: CASSQGRWNTNEKLFF
d_gene: TRBD2; v_gene: TRBV7-6; j_gene: TRBJ2-7; CDR3aa: CASSPTWGRAHEQYF
d_gene: TRBD2; v_gene: TRBV11-3; j_gene: TRBJ2-1; CDR3aa: CASSLGLAGADEQFF
d_gene: NA; v_gene: TRBV28; j_gene: TRBJ2-7; CDR3aa: CASSENRAYEQYF
d_gene: NA; v_gene: TRBV7-2; j_gene: TRBJ1-2; CDR3aa: CASSFKRDGRYYGYTF
d_gene: TRBD2; v_gene: TRBV27; j_gene: TRBJ2-2; CDR3aa: CASSDLGLADNTGELFF
d_gene: NA; v_gene: TRBV11-3; j_gene: TRBJ2-1; CDR3aa: CASSLGTVYNEQFF
d_gene: NA; v_gene: TRBV6-5; j_gene: TRBJ1-1; CDR3aa: CASLKKVNTEAFF
d_gene: NA; v_gene: TRBV10-1; j_gene: TRBJ2-1; CDR3aa: CASSEGLDINEQFF
d_gene: NA; v_gene: TRBV19; j_gene: TRBJ1-1; CDR3aa: CATRVGGENTEAFF
d_gene: NA; v_gene: TRBV7-3; j_gene: TRBJ2-5; CDR3aa: CASSLRNQETQYF
d_gene: NA; v_gene: TRBV28; j_gene: TRBJ1-2; CDR3aa: CASSSPSEANYGYTF
d_gene: TRBD1; v_gene: TRBV5-1; j_gene: TRBJ1-3; CDR3aa: CASRRQGGTEGNTIYF
d_gene: TRBD1; v_gene: TRBV27; j_gene: TRBJ1-1; CDR3aa: CASNPAGGTEAFF
d_gene: NA; v_gene: TRBV7-2; j_gene: TRBJ2-1; CDR3aa: CASSLTKLATNEQFF
d_gene: TRBD1; v_gene: TRBV6-1; j_gene: TRBJ1-5; CDR3aa: CASSKTTGGGQPQHF
d_gene: NA; v_gene: TRBV9; j_gene: TRBJ2-2; CDR3aa: CASSPPRGATGELFF
d_gene: TRBD2; v_gene: TRBV11-3; j_gene: TRBJ2-1; CDR3aa: CASSLHPGTTQFF
d_gene: NA; v_gene: TRBV7-7; j_gene: TRBJ2-7; CDR3aa: CASSFGPGAYEQYF
d_gene: TRBD1; v_gene: TRBV28; j_gene: TRBJ2-6; CDR3aa: CASNRGHPGANVLTF
d_gene: TRBD2; v_gene: TRBV7-9; j_gene: TRBJ2-7; CDR3aa: CASGTSGTSDEQYF
d_gene: NA; v_gene: TRBV4-1; j_gene: TRBJ2-7; CDR3aa: CASSQELWSYEQYF
d_gene: TRBD1; v_gene: TRBV5-4; j_gene: TRBJ2-7; CDR3aa: CASSPTGVREQYF
d_gene: NA; v_gene: TRBV19; j_gene: TRBJ2-2; CDR3aa: CASSPQGPGELFF
d_gene: NA; v_gene: TRBV5-8; j_gene: TRBJ2-4; CDR3aa: CASTGNIQYF
d_gene: NA; v_gene: TRBV19; j_gene: TRBJ1-3; CDR3aa: CASSKDLSGNTIYF
d_gene: NA; v_gene: TRBV20-1; j_gene: TRBJ2-1; CDR3aa: CSARDPDEQFF
d_gene: NA; v_gene: TRBV5-1; j_gene: TRBJ2-7; CDR3aa: CASSPSPTSSTYEQYF
d_gene: NA; v_gene: TRBV11-1; j_gene: TRBJ2-5; CDR3aa: CASSLFQTETQYF
d_gene: NA; v_gene: TRBV7-9; j_gene: TRBJ1-1; CDR3aa: CASSLPGGQEAFF
d_gene: NA; v_gene: TRBV9; j_gene: TRBJ2-2; CDR3aa: CASSPYVTGELFF
d_gene: NA; v_gene: TRBV14; j_gene: TRBJ1-5; CDR3aa: CASSQDNQPQHF
d_gene: NA; v_gene: TRBV28; j_gene: TRBJ1-2; CDR3aa: CASSLLTHGYTF
d_gene: TRBD1; v_gene: TRBV19; j_gene: TRBJ2-2; CDR3aa: CASLPGDRHTGELFF
d_gene: NA; v_gene: TRBV4-1; j_gene: TRBJ2-2; CDR3aa: CASSQGPLGGAGELFF
d_gene: TRBD2; v_gene: TRBV5-6; j_gene: TRBJ2-1; CDR3aa: CASSPLAGGNNEQFF
d_gene: NA; v_gene: TRBV11-3; j_gene: TRBJ1-6; CDR3aa: CASSLGGSPLHF
d_gene: NA; v_gene: TRBV28; j_gene: NA; CDR3aa: CASSNHEGTNEQYF
d_gene: NA; v_gene: TRBV10-1; j_gene: TRBJ1-5; CDR3aa: CARQPGPIVRPQHF
d_gene: TRBD1; v_gene: TRBV18; j_gene: TRBJ2-1; CDR3aa: CASSPPRTGVDEQFF
d_gene: NA; v_gene: TRBV19; j_gene: TRBJ2-3; CDR3aa: CASSIERERADTQYF
d_gene: NA; v_gene: TRBV4-1; j_gene: TRBJ2-5; CDR3aa: CASSQSYLGETQYF
d_gene: TRBD2; v_gene: TRBV10-2; j_gene: NA; CDR3aa: CASSEGGTSGNSYEQYF
d_gene: NA; v_gene: TRBV30; j_gene: TRBJ1-1; CDR3aa: CACERNTEAFF
d_gene: NA; v_gene: TRBV28; j_gene: TRBJ2-1; CDR3aa: CASSGRTGSYNEQFF